The rows below give T cell receptor beta chains drawn from one sample of a study of post-analysis software for immune sequencing data. Each CDR3 protein gets one entry after TCRdb re-called the PCR reads with MiXCR. The profile covers about 430,000 distinct CDR3 sequences, with roughly 40% appearing a single time and approximately 7.6% taken by the ten largest. Sequenced sample: blood. These receptors came from a girl aged 2-10 years with multiple sclerosis. The CDR3 runs from the conserved cysteine through the conserved F or W. A D gene is named only where the DNA matches it firmly. A row's size may be missing; if present it is once, few, many or a size class.

d_gene,v_gene,abundance,j_gene,CDR3nt,CDR3aa
TRBD2,TRBV7-3,few,TRBJ2-1,TGTGCCAGCAGCACTAGCGGGAGGGCCGAGAATGAGCAGTTCTTC,CASSTSGRAENEQFF
.,TRBV28,.,TRBJ1-1,TGTGCCAGCAGTTTAAAAGGGTTACAAGCTTTCTTT,CASSLKGLQAFF
.,TRBV4-1,.,TRBJ2-1,TGCGCCAGCAGCCAAGAGGGGACACCTTCCTTATACAATGAGCAGTTCTTC,CASSQEGTPSLYNEQFF
TRBD2,TRBV5-1,.,TRBJ2-4,TGCGCCAGCAGCTTGGTCGCGGGAGTGCCGGTACTAGCCAAAAACATTCAGTACTTC,CASSLVAGVPVLAKNIQYF
.,TRBV20-1,few,TRBJ1-2,TGCAGTGGGATTAGGGGGGGCGCCAGGTTAAACTATGGCTACACCTTC,CSGIRGGARLNYGYTF
TRBD1,TRBV6-1,few,TRBJ2-7,TGTGCCAGCATCCAAACAGGACAGGGAAGCTACGAGCAGTACTTC,CASIQTGQGSYEQYF
TRBD2,TRBV7-8,few,TRBJ2-7,TGTGCCAGCAGCTTAGGGAGTAGCGGGAGCGACGAGCAGTACTTC,CASSLGSSGSDEQYF
.,TRBV5-1,once,TRBJ2-7,TGCGCCAGCAGCTTGGGCAGGGGCAACGAGCAGTACTTC,CASSLGRGNEQYF
.,TRBV12-3/TRBV12-4,.,TRBJ2-7,TGTGCCAGCAGTTTTTGGGTAGCTGGGGGCTACGAGCAGTACTTC,CASSFWVAGGYEQYF
TRBD1,TRBV6-2/TRBV6-3,many,TRBJ2-4,TGTGCCAGCAGTTACATCCCGGGACAGGGTATGACGGAGGGGGACATTCAGTACTTC,CASSYIPGQGMTEGDIQYF
.,TRBV12-3/TRBV12-4,.,TRBJ1-4,TGTGCCAGCACCCCTTCCCGGGAAAAACTGTTTTTT,CASTPSREKLFF
.,TRBV7-6,.,TRBJ1-2,TGTGCCAGCAGCTTCGACAGTCGACCGTCCTATGGCTACACCTTC,CASSFDSRPSYGYTF
.,TRBV7-2,.,TRBJ2-5,TGTGCCAGCAGCTGGAAGGAGACCCAGTACTTC,CASSWKETQYF
.,TRBV12-3/TRBV12-4,.,TRBJ1-5,TGTGCCAGCAGCCTTACAGAGCTACAGCCCCAGCATTTT,CASSLTELQPQHF
.,TRBV12-3/TRBV12-4,few,TRBJ1-2,TGTGCCAGCAGTTTAAATCTGCCCTTGGGCGGCTACACCTTC,CASSLNLPLGGYTF
.,TRBV9,.,TRBJ2-3,TGTGCCAGCAGCGTAGGGACTGGGGATACGCAGTATTTT,CASSVGTGDTQYF
TRBD1,TRBV14,.,TRBJ2-2,TGTGCCAGCAGCCAAGGACAGGGGGGCACCGGGGAGCTGTTTTTT,CASSQGQGGTGELFF
.,TRBV27,few,TRBJ2-7,TGTGCCAGCAGTGGGGGACAAGTTTCATACGAGCAGTACTTC,CASSGGQVSYEQYF
TRBD1,TRBV29-1,few,TRBJ2-7,TGCAGCGTTGAAGATTCCCGGGACAGAGCCTACGAGCAGTACTTC,CSVEDSRDRAYEQYF
.,TRBV15,.,TRBJ2-3,TGTGCCACCAGCAGAGATGAGGACAGAGACACAGATACGCAGTATTTT,CATSRDEDRDTDTQYF
TRBD2,TRBV29-1,many,TRBJ2-7,TGCAGCGTTGGTAATAGCGGGAGGTTCTACGAGCAGTACTTC,CSVGNSGRFYEQYF
TRBD1,TRBV6-5,.,TRBJ1-4,TGTGCCAGCAGTTACCAAGGGGGCGGGAATGAAAAACGGTTTTTT,CASSYQGGGNEKRFF
TRBD1,TRBV7-2,few,TRBJ2-3,TGTGCCAGCAGCCCGACAGGGACAAATACGCAGTATTTT,CASSPTGTNTQYF
TRBD2,TRBV4-1,.,TRBJ2-5,TGCGCCAGCAGCAGAGCGGGGAGGTCGGAGACCCAGTACTTC,CASSRAGRSETQYF
.,TRBV15,.,TRBJ1-5,TGTGCCACCAGCAGAGATCTGAGTGACAATCAGCCCCAGCATTTT,CATSRDLSDNQPQHF
.,TRBV7-8,.,TRBJ2-3,TGTGCCAGCACCCCTTACGGGGCTAGCCCAGATACGCAGTATTTT,CASTPYGASPDTQYF
.,TRBV29-1,many,TRBJ2-7,TGCAGCGGGCAGGGTGTACACGAGCAGTACTTC,CSGQGVHEQYF
.,TRBV29-1,.,TRBJ1-2,TGCAGCGCCCCAGGGAAGGGACTCTATGGCTACACCTTC,CSAPGKGLYGYTF
.,TRBV7-2,few,TRBJ2-5,TGTGCCAGCAGCTTAGTCCTTTTGAGCGGAGGCTGGGAGACCCAGTACTTC,CASSLVLLSGGWETQYF
TRBD1,TRBV7-2,few,TRBJ2-7,TGTGCCAGCAGCTTCACTTCTGTGACAGGGGTTGCCGAGCAGTACTTC,CASSFTSVTGVAEQYF
.,TRBV4-1,.,TRBJ1-5,TGCGCCAGCAGCCAAGGCTGGGGCAATCAGCCCCAGCATTTT,CASSQGWGNQPQHF